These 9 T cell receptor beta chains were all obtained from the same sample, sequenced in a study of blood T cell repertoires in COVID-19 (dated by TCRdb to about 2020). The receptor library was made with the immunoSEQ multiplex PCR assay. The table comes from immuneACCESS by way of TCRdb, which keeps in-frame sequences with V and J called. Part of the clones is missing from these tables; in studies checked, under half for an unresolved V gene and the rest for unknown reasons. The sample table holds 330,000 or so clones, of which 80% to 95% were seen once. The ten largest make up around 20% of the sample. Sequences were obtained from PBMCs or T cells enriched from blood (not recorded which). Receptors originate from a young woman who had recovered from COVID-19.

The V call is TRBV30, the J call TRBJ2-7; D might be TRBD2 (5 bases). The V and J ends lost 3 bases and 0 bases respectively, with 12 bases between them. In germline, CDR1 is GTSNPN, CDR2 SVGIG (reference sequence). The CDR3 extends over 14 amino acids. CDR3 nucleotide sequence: TGTGCCTGGAGCCGAGGGTCGAGCTCCTACGAGCAGTACTTC. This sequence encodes CAWSRGSSSYEQYF.

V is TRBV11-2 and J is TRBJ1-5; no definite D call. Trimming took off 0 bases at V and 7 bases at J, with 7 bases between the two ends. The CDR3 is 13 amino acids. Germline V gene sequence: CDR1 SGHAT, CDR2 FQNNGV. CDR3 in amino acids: CASSLDGGQPQHF. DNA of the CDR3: TGTGCCAGCAGCTTAGATGGCGGGCAGCCCCAGCATTTT.

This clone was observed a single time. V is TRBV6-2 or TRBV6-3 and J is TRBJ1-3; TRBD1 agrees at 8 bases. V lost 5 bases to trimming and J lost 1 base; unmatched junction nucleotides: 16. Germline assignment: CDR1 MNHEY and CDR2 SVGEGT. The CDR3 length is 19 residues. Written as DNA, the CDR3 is TGTGCCAGCAGTCTGTGGACAGGGCCTCGACTTACTTCTGGAAACACCATATATTTT. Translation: CASSLWTGPRLTSGNTIYF.

The CDR3 is CASSLGVGYGYTF. The CDR3 DNA sequence: TGTGCCAGCAGTCTCGGGGTCGGCTATGGCTACACCTTC. The V gene is TRBV27, the J gene TRBJ1-2; D remains ambiguous. Trimming took off 5 bases at V and 4 bases at J, with 11 bases between the two ends. There are 13 residues in the CDR3. Germline CDR1 and CDR2: MNHEY and SMNVEV (reference sequence).

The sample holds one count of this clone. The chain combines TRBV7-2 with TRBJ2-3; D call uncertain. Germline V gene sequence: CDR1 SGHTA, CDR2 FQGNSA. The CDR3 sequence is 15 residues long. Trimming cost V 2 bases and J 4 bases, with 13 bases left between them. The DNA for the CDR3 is TGTGCCAGCAGCTTACCCCCGAGCACGGCAGATACGCAGTATTTT. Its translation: CASSLPPSTADTQYF.

The CDR3 DNA reads as TGTGCCAGCAGTTTCCCTAGCGGGGGCTACAATGAGCAGTTCTTC. Translation: CASSFPSGGYNEQFF. The chain combines TRBV28 with TRBJ2-1, with 10 bases aligning to TRBD2. The CDR3 sequence is 15 residues long. V gave up 3 bases and J gave up 3 bases; unmatched junction bases: 2. CDR1 and CDR2 (germline): MDHEN, SYDVKM.

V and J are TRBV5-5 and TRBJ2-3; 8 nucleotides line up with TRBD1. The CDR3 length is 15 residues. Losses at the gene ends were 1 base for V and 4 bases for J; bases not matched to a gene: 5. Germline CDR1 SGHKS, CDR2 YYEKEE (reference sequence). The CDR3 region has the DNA TGTGCCAGCAGCTTGTGGGGGACAGGCCCAGATACGCAGTATTTT. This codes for CASSLWGTGPDTQYF.

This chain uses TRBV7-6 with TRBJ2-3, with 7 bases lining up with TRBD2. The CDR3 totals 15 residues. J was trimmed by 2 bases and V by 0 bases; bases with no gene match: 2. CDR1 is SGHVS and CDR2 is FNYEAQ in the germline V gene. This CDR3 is CASSLAGGSTDTQYF. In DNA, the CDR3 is TGTGCCAGCAGCTTAGCGGGGGGGTCCACAGATACGCAGTATTTT. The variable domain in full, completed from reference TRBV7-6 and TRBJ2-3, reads GAGVSQSPRYKVTKRGQDVALRCDPISGHVSLYWYRQALGQGPEFLTYFNYEAQQDKSGLPNDRFSAERPEGSISTLTIQRTEQRDSAMYRCASSLAGGSTDTQYFGPGTRLTVL.

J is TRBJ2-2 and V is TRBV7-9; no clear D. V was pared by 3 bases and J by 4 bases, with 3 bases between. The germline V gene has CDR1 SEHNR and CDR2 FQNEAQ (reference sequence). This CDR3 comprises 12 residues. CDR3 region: CASSFLTGELFF. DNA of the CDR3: TGTGCCAGCAGCTTCCTCACCGGGGAGCTGTTTTTT.